This is a list of T cell receptor beta chains from one sample in a study of T cell responses to AZD1222 COVID-19 vaccine. The assay was immunoSEQ multiplex PCR, and TCRdb's table has in-frame clones only and misses some. The table shows under 170,000 clones, with more than 85% occurring only once. This specimen was peripheral blood, taken 28 days after the second AZD1222 dose. All receptors derive from an adult who received the AZD1222 COVID-19 vaccine. Both conserved end residues are part of each CDR3. Fields, in order: clone size, J gene, D gene, V gene, CDR3 DNA, CDR3 protein. D genes are given only for firm matches. Expanded clones get a size class; other rows say once, few or many, or leave the size out.

- TRBJ2-1 - TRBV4-1 TGCGCCAGCAGCCATACGGGGGAGCTTGATTACAATGAGCAGTTCTTC CASSHTGELDYNEQFF
- TRBJ1-1 TRBD1 TRBV18 TGTGCCAGCCGAAATGCAGGGGGCACTGAAGCTTTCTTT CASRNAGGTEAFF
- TRBJ2-2 - TRBV9 TGTGCCAGCAGCGTAGTCGGGGGACGCACCCCGCCCGGGGAGCTGTTTTTT CASSVVGGRTPPGELFF
- TRBJ2-7 TRBD1 TRBV6-5 TGTGCCAGCAGTCGACAGGGTGACGAGCAGTACTTC CASSRQGDEQYF
- TRBJ2-5 - TRBV5-5 TGTGCCAGCAGCTTGTACAGAGAAGAGACCCAGTACTTC CASSLYREETQYF
- TRBJ1-2 - TRBV5-6 TGTGCCAGCCGCTTGGCAGTTTATGACTATGGCTACACCTTC CASRLAVYDYGYTF
once TRBJ1-1 TRBD1 TRBV19 TGTGCCAGTAGCCCGGACAGGGGGACCACTGAAGCTTTCTTT CASSPDRGTTEAFF
- TRBJ1-3 - TRBV5-1 TGCGCCAGCAGACGGGACGAAGGGGGAAACACCATATATTTT CASRRDEGGNTIYF
- TRBJ1-2 TRBD1 TRBV7-2 TGTGCCAGCAGCCCCTGGACAGGGAACTATGGCTACACCTTC CASSPWTGNYGYTF
- TRBJ1-6 - TRBV7-2 TGTGCCAGCAGCTTATTCCTTGGGGCAGGGGTTTCACCCCTCCACTTT CASSLFLGAGVSPLHF
- TRBJ2-2 - TRBV19 TGTGCCAGTACTATCGGGGGCGGGAACACCGGGGAGCTGTTTTTT CASTIGGGNTGELFF
- TRBJ2-7 - TRBV24-1 TGTGCCACCAGTTCAGGGGCCTCCTACGAGCAGTACTTC CATSSGASYEQYF
- TRBJ2-6 TRBD1 TRBV5-6 TGTGCCAGCAGCTTGCGGACAGGGATCTCTGGGGCCAACGTCCTGACTTTC CASSLRTGISGANVLTF
few TRBJ1-1 - TRBV2 TGTGCCAGCAGTGCTTTTCAGTCGGGACTTGAAGCTTTCTTT CASSAFQSGLEAFF
- TRBJ1-5 TRBD1 TRBV28 TGTGCCAGCAGTCCCCCGGACAGGGCCTATAGCAATCAGCCCCAGCATTTT CASSPPDRAYSNQPQHF
- TRBJ2-3 - TRBV29-1 TGCAGCGTTGAATTGGGGGATACGCAGTATTTT CSVELGDTQYF
- TRBJ1-1 TRBD1 TRBV19 TGTGCCAGTACTAAACAGGGGGTTATTGAAGCTTTCTTT CASTKQGVIEAFF
- TRBJ2-2 - TRBV12-3/TRBV12-4 TGTGCCAGCAGCTTACAGGGAGGCGGGGAGCTGTTTTTT CASSLQGGGELFF
- TRBJ2-7 TRBD1 TRBV11-2 TGTGCCAGCAGCTTAGGGGCGAGGGACAGTACCTACGAGCAGTACTTC CASSLGARDSTYEQYF
- TRBJ2-7 - TRBV28 TGTGCCAGTCTGTCGGCCGTGACCTACGAGCAGTACTTC CASLSAVTYEQYF
few TRBJ1-1 - TRBV7-2 TGTGCCAGCAGCTTAGGACAGAGCACTGAAGCTTTCTTT CASSLGQSTEAFF
- TRBJ2-7 TRBD2 TRBV11-2 TGTGCCAGCAGCTTACGAACTAGCGGGAGCCGGGTCGAGCAGTACTTC CASSLRTSGSRVEQYF
- TRBJ2-2 TRBD2 TRBV11-2 TGTGCCAGCAGCTCGGGGTATACCGGACTAGCGGGATCCGGGGAGCTGTTTTTT CASSSGYTGLAGSGELFF
- TRBJ2-7 - TRBV27 TGTGCCAGCAGAAACCTGAAAGGCTTTAGCGAGCAGTACTTC CASRNLKGFSEQYF
- TRBJ1-1 TRBD1 TRBV28 TGTGCCAGCAGTTTAGGGGACAGGGCCACTGAAGCTTTCTTT CASSLGDRATEAFF
- TRBJ2-1 - TRBV29-1 TGCAGCGTTGAAGGCGTTGGCGGGACCTCCTACAATGAGCAGTTCTTC CSVEGVGGTSYNEQFF
once TRBJ2-1 TRBD2 TRBV13 TGTGCCAGCAGCTCCTCAAATCCGGGACTAGTCGTTCGTAGCTCCTACAATGAGCAGTTCTTC CASSSSNPGLVVRSSYNEQFF
- TRBJ2-1 TRBD2 TRBV5-4 TGTGCCAGCCGGGGGGGCCAGCGGGAGGGCATGTTCTTCTTC CASRGGQREGMFFF
- TRBJ2-7 TRBD2 TRBV7-9 TGTGCCAGCAGTTTCGGCGGGAGCTCCTACGAGCAGTACTTC CASSFGGSSYEQYF
- TRBJ2-7 - TRBV19 TGTGCCAGAAATAGTGATTCAGGACTAAAGTACGAGCAGTACTTC CARNSDSGLKYEQYF
- TRBJ2-7 - TRBV15 TGTGCCACCAGCAGAAGGGACGCAGCGGGCGAGCAGTACTTC CATSRRDAAGEQYF
- TRBJ1-2 TRBD1 TRBV15 TGTGCCACCAGCCCCGTTGGACAGGGGGCCTATGGCTACACCTTC CATSPVGQGAYGYTF
- TRBJ1-6 - TRBV11-2 TGTGCCAGCAGCTTAAGTAGTACAGTATATAATTCACCCCTCCACTTT CASSLSSTVYNSPLHF
once TRBJ2-7 - TRBV7-2 TGTGCCAGCAGCTCAAGCTGGGGTGGATCCTACGAGCAGTACTTC CASSSSWGGSYEQYF
- TRBJ1-4 - TRBV29-1 TGCAGCGTTTTCTCCGAAAAACTGTTTTTT CSVFSEKLFF
- TRBJ2-5 TRBD1 TRBV7-2 TGTGCCAGCAGCTTCGCGGGACAGGCGACGACCCAAGAGACCCAGTACTTC CASSFAGQATTQETQYF
- TRBJ2-7 - TRBV11-3 TGTGCCAGCAGCTTAGAGGTCTACGAGCAGTACTTC CASSLEVYEQYF
- TRBJ2-7 - TRBV6-5 TGTGCCAGCAGTTACTCCCTTACAGGGGAGCAGTACTTC CASSYSLTGEQYF
- TRBJ2-3 TRBD2 TRBV11-2 TGTGCCAGCAGCTCAGGACTAGCTCCAAGCACAGATACGCAGTATTTT CASSSGLAPSTDTQYF
- TRBJ1-4 TRBD1 TRBV28 TGTGCCAGCAGGACAGGGGGAAATGAAAAACTGTTTTTT CASRTGGNEKLFF